Listed below are T cell receptor beta chains from one sample, sequenced in a study of neoadjuvant anti-PD-1 for oral cavity cancer. Assay used: immunoSEQ multiplex PCR; TCRdb lists only in-frame clones, some missing. The sample shows about 6,700 clones, 55% to 75% of them seen only once. The sample here was PBMCs, taken before nivolumab (anti-PD-1) treatment. Receptors originate from a person between 40 and 85 years old with oral cavity squamous cell carcinoma. Both conserved end residues are part of each CDR3. The D gene is left open where the match is weak. Clone size appears in some rows only: once, few, many, or a class for an expanded clone.

j_call cdr3_length d_call clone_size v_call cdr3_aa cdr3_nt
TRBJ2-7 13 TRBD1 few TRBV4-1 CASSLETGGEQYF TGCGCCAGCAGCCTTGAGACAGGGGGCGAGCAGTACTTC
TRBJ2-7 15 TRBD1 NA TRBV18 CASSQPGQGTYEQYF TGTGCCAGCTCACAGCCGGGACAGGGTACCTACGAGCAGTACTTC
TRBJ2-7 13 TRBD1 NA TRBV6-5 CASLDRLSYEQYF TGTGCCAGCCTGGACAGGCTCTCCTACGAGCAGTACTTC
TRBJ2-1 15 TRBD2 few TRBV6-5 CASSYSGGGAGEQFF TGTGCCAGCAGTTACTCGGGCGGGGGGGCCGGTGAGCAGTTCTTC
TRBJ1-2 13 TRBD1 few TRBV29-1 CSVGGGQGYGYTF TGCAGCGTTGGCGGGGGACAGGGGTATGGCTACACCTTC
TRBJ2-7 15 TRBD1 NA TRBV5-6 CASSKSRQGTYEQYF TGTGCCAGCAGCAAATCAAGACAGGGAACCTACGAGCAGTACTTC
TRBJ1-3 15 NA NA TRBV5-4 CASGDEAFAGNTIYF TGTGCCAGCGGAGACGAGGCTTTCGCCGGAAACACCATATATTTT
TRBJ2-3 15 TRBD2 NA TRBV5-6 CASSTGGPGTDTQYF TGTGCCAGCAGCACGGGGGGGCCGGGCACAGATACGCAGTATTTT
TRBJ2-1 15 TRBD1 NA TRBV12-5 CASVPGQGDFDEQFF TGTGCTAGTGTCCCGGGACAGGGCGATTTCGATGAGCAGTTCTTC
TRBJ1-1 13 NA NA TRBV19 CASTDSFSTEAFF TGTGCCAGTACCGACAGTTTTTCGACTGAAGCTTTCTTT
TRBJ1-2 15 TRBD1 NA TRBV7-2 CASSLVGQGGYGYTF TGTGCCAGCAGCTTAGTTGGACAGGGGGGCTATGGCTACACCTTC
TRBJ2-5 15 TRBD2 NA TRBV7-2 CASSLARGYQETQYF TGTGCCAGCAGCTTAGCGCGGGGGTACCAAGAGACCCAGTACTTC
TRBJ1-2 14 NA NA TRBV5-1 CASSLESLGYGYTF TGCGCCAGCAGCTTAGAGAGTCTCGGCTATGGCTACACCTTC
TRBJ2-2 14 NA NA TRBV5-1 CASRRDRNTGELFF TGCGCCAGCCGGCGGGACAGAAACACCGGGGAGCTGTTTTTT
TRBJ1-5 15 NA NA TRBV15 CATSRDPSGNQPQHF TGTGCCACCAGCAGAGACCCGAGCGGCAATCAGCCCCAGCATTTT
TRBJ2-7 12 NA NA TRBV11-1 CASSAFTYEQYF TGTGCCAGCAGCGCGTTCACCTACGAGCAGTACTTC
TRBJ2-1 14 NA NA TRBV12-5 CASGLGAEDNEQFF TGTGCTAGTGGTTTGGGGGCAGAAGACAATGAGCAGTTCTTC
TRBJ1-2 14 TRBD1 NA TRBV15 CATSRGQGAGGYTF TGTGCCACCAGCAGAGGGCAGGGGGCGGGTGGCTACACCTTC
TRBJ2-7 13 NA NA TRBV19 CASSMPGINVQYF TGTGCCAGTAGCATGCCGGGGATAAACGTGCAGTACTTC
TRBJ2-7 14 NA NA TRBV10-3 CAIRQQGSSYEQYF TGTGCCATCAGACAACAGGGAAGTTCCTACGAGCAGTACTTC
TRBJ1-4 18 TRBD1 NA TRBV11-2 CASSFTSRQGATNEKLFF TGTGCCAGCAGCTTCACATCCCGTCAGGGGGCGACTAATGAAAAACTGTTTTTT
TRBJ1-4 14 NA few TRBV11-2 CASSLGGQNEKLFF TGTGCCAGCAGCTTAGGGGGGCAAAATGAAAAACTGTTTTTT
TRBJ2-5 13 NA NA TRBV2 CATSGLTKEAQYF TGTGCCACCTCAGGGCTAACCAAAGAGGCCCAGTACTTC
TRBJ1-2 14 NA NA TRBV4-2 CASSQAGMKDGYTF TGTGCCAGCAGCCAGGCAGGGATGAAGGATGGCTACACCTTC
TRBJ1-1 14 TRBD1 NA TRBV4-1 CASSYRQGNTEAFF TGCGCCAGCAGCTACCGACAGGGGAACACTGAAGCTTTCTTT
TRBJ2-5 16 NA few TRBV27 CASSSAPGPGRETQYF TGTGCCAGCAGTTCCGCTCCGGGACCCGGTAGGGAGACCCAGTACTTC
TRBJ1-3 16 TRBD1 few TRBV18 CASSPGQGGSGNTIYF TGTGCCAGCTCACCAGGACAGGGTGGCTCTGGAAACACCATATATTTT
TRBJ2-7 15 NA NA TRBV4-3 CASSQDQGFPYEQYF TGCGCCAGCAGCCAAGACCAGGGGTTTCCCTACGAGCAGTACTTC
TRBJ1-5 16 NA NA TRBV2 CASSDGGIGSNQPQHF TGTGCCAGCAGTGACGGGGGTATTGGGAGCAATCAGCCCCAGCATTTT
TRBJ1-5 14 TRBD1 once TRBV30 CAWDRDRVDQPQHF TGTGCCTGGGATCGGGACAGGGTGGATCAGCCCCAGCATTTT
TRBJ2-7 14 NA NA TRBV2 CASSAHGGTYEQYF TGTGCCAGCTCAGCCCACGGGGGCACCTACGAGCAGTACTTC
TRBJ2-7 14 NA NA TRBV6-1 CASSEVYLGHEQYF TGTGCCAGCAGTGAAGTATATCTCGGCCACGAGCAGTACTTC
TRBJ2-7 14 NA NA TRBV14 CASARGPSAYEQYF TGTGCCAGCGCGCGGGGTCCATCCGCCTACGAGCAGTACTTC
TRBJ2-7 14 TRBD1 NA TRBV27 CASSPGTGLNEQYF TGTGCCAGCAGTCCGGGGACAGGGCTAAACGAGCAGTACTTC
TRBJ1-6 13 NA NA TRBV6-5 CASSNLFNSPLHF TGTGCCAGCAGCAACCTATTTAATTCACCCCTCCACTTT
TRBJ1-1 17 TRBD1 NA TRBV7-9 CASSFPGQGARGTEAFF TGTGCCAGCAGCTTCCCGGGTCAGGGGGCAAGAGGAACTGAAGCTTTCTTT
TRBJ2-5 16 TRBD2 once TRBV5-1 CASSSSGSGVQETQYF TGCGCCAGCAGCTCCTCGGGTAGCGGGGTCCAAGAGACCCAGTACTTC
TRBJ1-2 16 TRBD1 few TRBV4-3 CASSQGGDRGPYGYTF TGCGCCAGCAGCCAAGGAGGTGACAGGGGGCCCTATGGCTACACCTTC
TRBJ2-7 14 TRBD2 NA TRBV5-1 CASSLGLAFYEQYF TGCGCCAGCAGCTTGGGACTAGCTTTCTACGAGCAGTACTTC
TRBJ1-5 14 TRBD1 NA TRBV19 CASTPTGAGEPQHF TGTGCCAGTACCCCGACAGGGGCGGGAGAGCCCCAGCATTTT
TRBJ2-3 15 TRBD2 NA TRBV30 CAWSSFGLAADTQYF TGTGCCTGGAGTTCCTTCGGACTAGCAGCAGATACGCAGTATTTT
TRBJ1-4 15 NA once TRBV15 CATSTTRSLNEKLFF TGTGCCACCAGCACCACCAGGTCCCTTAATGAAAAACTGTTTTTT
TRBJ2-7 16 TRBD1 once TRBV10-3 CAITAAFPGQGDEQYF TGTGCCATCACCGCCGCCTTCCCGGGACAGGGGGACGAGCAGTACTTC
TRBJ2-3 14 NA NA TRBV9 CASSVVASTDTQYF TGTGCCAGCAGCGTAGTGGCTAGCACAGATACGCAGTATTTT
TRBJ2-2 16 NA few TRBV11-2 CASSAGRTGNTGELFF TGTGCCAGCAGCGCCGGGAGGACAGGGAACACCGGGGAGCTGTTTTTT
TRBJ2-1 16 NA NA TRBV2 CASSVGGHYNNNEQFF TGTGCCAGCAGTGTAGGGGGACACTATAATAACAATGAGCAGTTCTTC
TRBJ2-7 14 NA NA TRBV30 CAWSTGWEAAEQYF TGTGCCTGGAGTACGGGTTGGGAGGCGGCAGAGCAGTACTTC
TRBJ2-7 14 NA NA TRBV30 CAWGDIGDSYEQYF TGTGCCTGGGGGGACATCGGGGACTCCTACGAGCAGTACTTC
TRBJ1-2 13 NA NA TRBV7-8 CASSSRAVYGYTF TGTGCCAGCAGCTCGAGGGCAGTCTATGGCTACACCTTC
TRBJ2-4 14 TRBD2 NA TRBV6-5 CASSRGVAKNIQYF TGTGCCAGCAGTCGGGGGGTAGCCAAAAACATTCAGTACTTC
TRBJ1-2 14 NA NA TRBV18 CASSPPSRTSGYTF TGTGCCAGCTCACCACCATCTCGGACTTCTGGCTACACCTTC
TRBJ1-5 16 NA NA TRBV7-6 CASSLEARSFIQPQHF TGTGCCAGCAGCTTAGAGGCTAGGTCGTTTATTCAGCCCCAGCATTTT
TRBJ2-3 14 NA NA TRBV9 CASSVGVGGDTQYF TGTGCCAGCAGCGTAGGGGTGGGGGGAGATACGCAGTATTTT